This record covers a single T cell receptor beta chain. Its antigen is unidentified. These data are taken from a study of beta chain features in type 1 diabetes. Sequenced material consisted of expressed TCRB transcripts (all of the isolated RNA was reverse transcribed). Several million reads per sample on average were obtained from naive, central memory and regulatory T cell samples. Profiled with immunoSEQ multiplex PCR; TCRdb holds only in-frame clones, not every one. Among around 250,000 clones listed, around a quarter were seen once. CDR1 is LNHNV and CDR2 is YYDKDF in the germline V gene (reference sequence). V shed 8 bases and J shed 4 bases, with 17 bases lying between them. This CDR3 spans 15 amino acids. Regarding the study as a whole: Insertion counts at VDJ junctions were lower in type 1 diabetes patients, who also showed more deletions there.

The TCR originated in a man aged 25-45 years in good health. The chain combines TRBV15 with TRBJ2-2, with D maybe TRBD1 (6 bases). Sequencing was done on a sample of central memory CD4+ T cells from blood. CDR3 coding DNA: TGTGCCACCCGTAAGGCAGGGGCGGGCACCGGGGAGCTGTTTTTT. Amino acids: CATRKAGAGTGELFF. Supplemented by reference TRBV15 and TRBJ2-2, the full variable domain reads DAMVIQNPRYQVTQFGKPVTLSCSQTLNHNVMYWYQQKSSQAPKLLFHYYDKDFNNEADTPDNFQSRRPNTSFCFLDIRSPGLGDTAMYLCATRKAGAGTGELFFGEGSRLTVL.